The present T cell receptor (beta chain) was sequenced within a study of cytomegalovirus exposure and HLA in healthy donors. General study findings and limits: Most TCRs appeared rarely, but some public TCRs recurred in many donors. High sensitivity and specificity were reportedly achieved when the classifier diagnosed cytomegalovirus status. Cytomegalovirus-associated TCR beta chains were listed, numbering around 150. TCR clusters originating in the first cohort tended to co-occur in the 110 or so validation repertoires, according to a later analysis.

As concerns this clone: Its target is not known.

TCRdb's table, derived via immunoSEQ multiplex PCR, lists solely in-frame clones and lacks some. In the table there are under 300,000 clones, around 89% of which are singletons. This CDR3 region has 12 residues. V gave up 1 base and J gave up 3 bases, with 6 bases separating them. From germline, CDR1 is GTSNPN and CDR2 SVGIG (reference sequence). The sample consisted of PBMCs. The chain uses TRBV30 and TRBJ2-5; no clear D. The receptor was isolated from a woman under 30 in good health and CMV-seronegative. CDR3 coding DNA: TGTGCCTGGAGTGACAGAGAAGAGACCCAGTACTTC. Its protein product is CAWSDREETQYF.